Reported below is one TCR beta chain. The antigen this receptor binds is unknown. No base quality values were provided; no much bigger clone lies one nucleotide off. The sample originates from a study of T cells after yellow fever vaccination (dated by TCRdb to about 2019). Some background on the complete study: Libraries from fractions with low cell numbers were prepared with the SMART-Seq v4 Ultra Low Input RNA kit. To track T-cell clones before and after primary and booster YFV17D yellow fever vaccination, bulk TCR alpha and beta repertoires were sequenced longitudinally. Blood samples were taken at several timepoints before and after primary and secondary immunization, and bulk PBMC replicates and cell subsets were isolated. Two healthy male donors, one aged 18 to 30 and one aged 30 to 40 years, made up the cohort. The paper's findings and limits, for the study overall: Compared with the primary T-cell response, the secondary T-cell response was faster but weaker, reaching its peak on day 5 rather than on day 15. Because only two donors were included in the study, the extent to which the findings can be generalized is limited. After the booster, most of the clones that had expanded following primary vaccination were detected again (around 95% of CD4 and around 90% of CD8), which suggests that memory was broadly maintained. A small fraction of clonotypes appeared in both the CD4 and CD8 compartments, likely as a result of convergent recombination. Computational filtering was required because FACS-sorted repertoires could contain abundant contaminating clonotypes from the bulk population.

TCR cDNA was synthesized by 5'RACE template switching, through which a universal primer site and unique molecular identifiers were introduced. Priming of cDNA synthesis was performed from both the TCR alpha and TCR beta constant segments. Libraries were amplified in two PCR steps, with sample barcodes and sequencing adapters added in the second step. Sequencing of libraries was done on Illumina HiSeq 2500 (2x100 bp) or NovaSeq (2x150 bp). Turning to the authors' computational methods: MIGEC handled demultiplexing of reads and collapsing into UMI consensus sequences, while MiXCR performed V(D)J alignment. Vaccine-responding clonotypes were identified with edgeR using replicate PBMC samples, with FDR below 0.01 and a log2 fold change above 5 up to day 15 being required. Each bulk clonotype received a CD4 or CD8 identity based on whether the sequenced CD4 or CD8 repertoire contained that clonotype at higher abundance. The public reads were reprocessed in TCRdb via fastp at Q25 and MiXCR, keeping in-frame beta chains. When rows share a CDR3 protein, they turn into one entry using the most common DNA and genes. These V and J calls originate from TCRdb's pipeline instead of the authors' own analysis. Recorded for this sample are roughly 500,000 distinct CDR3 sequences; roughly a fifth of them occurred a single time. Approximately 14% of the sample lies in the top ten.

The CDR3 spans 17 residues, from the cysteine through the phenylalanine. Only the CDR3 portion is preserved as DNA: 51 bases, with reading frame beginning at the first base. V ends up 2 bases short and J 0 bases short, with an unmatched junction base count of 4. The germline V gene (reference sequence) specifies MNHEY as CDR1 and SMNVEV as CDR2. In the paper's terms, the treatment or condition label means: live attenuated yellow fever vaccine strain. At every blood-draw timepoint, two biological replicates of bulk PBMCs were collected. A standard Ficoll-Paque protocol was used to isolate PBMCs from peripheral blood. RNA was extracted with TriZol from bulk PBMCs, CD4 and CD8 fractions, and dextramer-positive and dextramer-negative fractions.

The starting material was PBMCs, obtained 15 days after the yellow fever booster vaccination. This clonotype was obtained from a man aged 30 to 45 who received the YFV17D yellow fever vaccine. The V and J genes are TRBV27 and TRBJ2-7, and 13 junctional nucleotides match TRBD2. The CDR3 protein is CASSLKGTSGASYEQYF. Here is the DNA: TGTGCCAGCAGTTTAAAAGGGACTAGCGGGGCCTCCTACGAGCAGTACTTC.